Presented here are 20 T cell receptor beta chains from one specimen sequenced in a study of identifying expanded T cells in peripheral blood. Method: immunoSEQ multiplex PCR; TCRdb's copy keeps in-frame clones and lacks some. Here the sample spans some 130,000 clones, 65% to 90% being singletons. The sample was blood. The source is a person between 18 and 69 years old in good health.

The chain recombines TRBV25-1 with TRBJ2-7; TRBD1 matches at 7 bases. CDR1 is MGHDK and CDR2 is SYGVNS in the germline V gene. The trim removed 6 bases at V and 5 bases at J, leaving 7 bases unmatched. The CDR3 is 13 amino acids. Here the CDR3 reads CASSRQGGNEQYF. In nucleotides, the CDR3 is TGTGCCAGCAGCAGACAGGGTGGCAACGAGCAGTACTTC.

The rearrangement uses TRBV11-2 and TRBJ2-5, with D uncertain. The CDR3 totals 11 residues. Per germline, CDR1 SGHAT and CDR2 FQNNGV. V was trimmed by 1 base and J by 5 bases, leaving 2 bases between them. DNA of the CDR3: TGTGCCAGCAGCTTAGGGGAGACCCAGTACTTC. It yields the protein CASSLGETQYF.

A note on this clone: The same CDR3 is also encoded by other DNA sequences in this sample. The rearrangement joins TRBV11-3 to TRBJ1-1; tentative D call: TRBD1 (5 bases). V was shortened by 3 bases and J by 3 bases, with 8 bases between the two germline ends. This CDR3 spans 13 amino acids. Germline V gene lookup returns CDR1 SGHNT and CDR2 YENEEA. CDR3 sequence (DNA): TGTGCCAGCAGCTTGGGACGTTACACTGAAGCTTTCTTT. Translation gives CASSLGRYTEAFF.

This sequence joins TRBV4-1 and TRBJ2-7; D call uncertain. The CDR3 extends over 13 amino acids. The V end was cut by 1 base, the J end by 10 bases, with 14 bases between. CDR1 and CDR2 (germline): MGHRA, YSYEKL. The CDR3 DNA sequence: TGCGCCAGCAGCCAAGCCCCTGGCTATCCTCAGTACTTC. Its protein product is CASSQAPGYPQYF.

This clone has more than one count but fewer than ten. The chain is built from TRBV7-8 and TRBJ2-7, with D uncertain. V lost 4 bases and J lost 0, with 13 bases in between. The CDR3 loop spans 15 amino acids. Germline V gene sequence: CDR1 SGHVS, CDR2 FQNEAQ. The CDR3 loop reads CASSSLAVSSYEQYF. The CDR3 bases are TGTGCCAGCAGCTCCCTTGCGGTCTCCTCCTACGAGCAGTACTTC. The variable domain in full, completed from reference TRBV7-8 and TRBJ2-7, reads GAGVSQSPRYKVAKRGQDVALRCDPISGHVSLFWYQQALGQGPEFLTYFQNEAQLDKSGLPSDRFFAERPEGSVSTLKIQRTQQEDSAVYLCASSSLAVSSYEQYFGPGTRLTVT.

The V gene is TRBV20-1, the J gene TRBJ1-2; D unclear. Germline lookup yields CDR1 DFQATT and CDR2 SNEGSKA (reference sequence). This CDR3 has 8 residues. The CDR3 DNA is TGCAGACCGGGGGGCTACACCTTC. The encoded protein is CRPGGYTF.

The chain has TRBV4-1 and TRBJ2-1; TRBD2 aligns across 8 bases. The CDR3 is made up of 15 amino acids. Germline CDR1 reads MGHRA; CDR2 reads YSYEKL. J gave up 6 bases and V 1 base, and 5 bases lay outside the gene matches. The CDR3 loop is CASSQAGLATNEQFF. The CDR3 nucleotides are TGCGCCAGCAGCCAAGCCGGACTAGCAACCAATGAGCAGTTCTTC.

The chain recombines TRBV28 with TRBJ2-3; weak D call: TRBD1 (6 bases). The germline V gene encodes CDR1 MDHEN and CDR2 SYDVKM. CDR3 size: 14 residues. V was cut by 5 bases and J by 1 base, with 10 bases left in between. Here the CDR3 DNA reads TGTGCCAGCAGTACGGCAGGGGGCACAGATACGCAGTATTTT. Protein product: CASSTAGGTDTQYF.

The rearrangement links TRBV14 to TRBJ2-1, with 8 bases fitting TRBD1. The V gene end was trimmed by 4 bases and the J gene end by 2 bases; junction bases not matched to a gene: 4. Germline V gene lookup returns CDR1 SGHDN and CDR2 FVKESK. This CDR3 region has 15 residues. The CDR3, as DNA: TGTGCCAGCAGCCTCCTGACAGGGGCCTACAATGAGCAGTTCTTC. Translated: CASSLLTGAYNEQFF.

The J gene is TRBJ1-2, the V gene TRBV7-3, with a weak D call TRBD1 (6 bases). The germline V and J ends were trimmed by 5 bases and 8 bases, with 15 bases remaining between them. This CDR3 is 13 amino acids long. From germline, CDR1 is SGHTA and CDR2 FQGTGA. CDR3 amino acids: CASSPGDGQGYTF. Here the CDR3 DNA reads TGTGCCAGCAGCCCAGGGGACGGTCAAGGCTACACCTTC.

This chain uses TRBV5-1 with TRBJ1-3; possibly TRBD1 for D (5 bases). Germline V gene sequence: CDR1 SGHRS, CDR2 YFSETQ. This CDR3 spans 15 amino acids. V lost 4 bases and J 0 bases, leaving 11 bases between the germline ends. The DNA of the CDR3 is TGCGCCAGCAGCCAGGACAAGTCCTCTGGAAACACCATATATTTT. As protein: CASSQDKSSGNTIYF.

This clone has just a few counts. The chain joins TRBV7-6 to TRBJ2-1; 7 bases map to TRBD2. The junction had 1 base not matched to a gene; V was cut back by 3 bases and J by 8 bases. The CDR3 runs to 12 residues. Per the germline V gene, CDR1 is SGHVS and CDR2 is FNYEAQ. For the CDR3, the DNA is TGTGCCAGCAGCTTGGGGGGGGATGAGCAGTTCTTC. Residues: CASSLGGDEQFF.

The V and J genes are TRBV29-1 and TRBJ1-2; 10 nucleotides line up with TRBD1. The CDR3 length is 11 residues. The germline V gene encodes CDR1 SQVTM and CDR2 ANQGSEA. V trimming: 4 bases; J trimming: 7 bases; junction bases outside the gene matches: 0. The CDR3 DNA sequence: TGCAGCGTTGGGACAGGGGGTGGCTACACCTTC. This translates into CSVGTGGGYTF.

The chain uses TRBV6-6 and TRBJ1-5; no definite D call. Trimming removed 6 bases at V and 7 bases at J, with 16 bases between. This CDR3 has 14 amino acids. From germline, CDR1 is MNHNY and CDR2 SVGAGI (reference sequence). Here the CDR3 DNA reads TGTGCCAGCAGGAATCCGGTCTCCGACCAGCCCCAGCATTTT. This translates into CASRNPVSDQPQHF.

This chain joins TRBV10-3 and TRBJ2-2, with 8 bases identical to TRBD1. This CDR3 contains 12 residues. In germline, CDR1 is ENHRY, CDR2 SYGVKD. The V segment lost 6 bases and the J segment 6 bases; nucleotides outside the gene matches: 0. The CDR3 sequence is CAIRQGAGELFF. In DNA form, the CDR3 reads TGTGCCATCAGACAGGGGGCCGGGGAGCTGTTTTTT.

The V and J genes are TRBV30 and TRBJ2-7, with 16 bases identical to TRBD2. The V segment lost 5 bases and the J segment 9 bases; nucleotides outside the gene matches: 10. The CDR3 is 15 amino acids. The V gene's germline CDR1 is GTSNPN and CDR2 SVGIG (reference sequence). The CDR3 reads CAWDQKGLAGGRQYF. CDR3 nucleotide sequence: TGTGCCTGGGACCAAAAGGGACTAGCGGGGGGGCGGCAGTACTTC.

The chain is built from TRBV5-1 and TRBJ1-6; D ambiguous. The CDR3 is made up of 15 amino acids. The V gene lost 3 bases and the J gene lost 13 bases, with 20 bases spanning the gap. Looked up from germline, CDR1 is SGHRS and CDR2 is YFSETQ. The CDR3 reads CASSYKVESMAPLHF. The DNA for the CDR3 is TGCGCCAGCAGCTATAAAGTGGAAAGTATGGCGCCCCTCCACTTT.

The chain uses TRBV5-1 and TRBJ1-5, with D uncertain. Between the trimmed V and J ends, which lost 4 bases and 2 bases, there was a span of 10 bases. CDR1 is SGHRS and CDR2 is YFSETQ in the germline V gene. This CDR3 spans 14 amino acids. The CDR3 loop reads CASSREGRNQPQHF. The CDR3 DNA is TGCGCCAGCAGCCGGGAGGGTCGCAATCAGCCCCAGCATTTT.

V is TRBV5-1 and J is TRBJ2-5; 7 nucleotides agree with TRBD1. CDR1 and CDR2 (germline): SGHRS, YFSETQ. Trimming took 6 bases from V and 1 from J; bases not matched to a gene: 9. CDR3 length: 15 amino acids. CDR3 in amino acids: CASTRTGGFQETQYF. The DNA of the CDR3 is TGCGCCAGCACCAGGACAGGCGGTTTCCAAGAGACCCAGTACTTC.

The chain is built from TRBV11-1 and TRBJ2-7, with D possibly called TRBD1 or TRBD2 (5 bases each). The CDR3 is 13 residues long. The germline gives CDR1 SGHAT, CDR2 FQDESV (reference sequence). Deletions cut 5 bases from V and 4 bases from J, with 12 bases between. CDR3 in DNA: TGTGCCAGCAGCCGCCGGGGCGGGTACGAGCAGTACTTC. Amino acid sequence: CASSRRGGYEQYF.